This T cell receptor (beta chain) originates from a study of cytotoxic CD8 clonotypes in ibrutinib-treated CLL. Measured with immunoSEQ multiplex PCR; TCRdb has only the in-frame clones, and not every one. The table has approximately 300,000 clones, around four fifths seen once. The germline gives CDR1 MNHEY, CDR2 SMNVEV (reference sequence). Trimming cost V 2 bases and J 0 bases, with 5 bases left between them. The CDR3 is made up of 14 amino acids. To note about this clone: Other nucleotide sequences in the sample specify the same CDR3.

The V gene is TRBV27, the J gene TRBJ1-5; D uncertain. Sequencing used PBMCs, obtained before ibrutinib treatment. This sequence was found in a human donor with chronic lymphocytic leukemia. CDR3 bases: TGTGCCAGCAGTTTACAAGTTAGCAATCAGCCCCAGCATTTT. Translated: CASSLQVSNQPQHF.